The 4 T cell receptor beta chains reported below all come from one sample, sequenced in a study of spatial heterogeneity in lung cancer. TCRdb redid the calling of the 5' RACE reads with MiXCR, one entry per CDR3 protein. Of 80,000 to 95,000 distinct CDR3 sequences detected, 7% to 9% appear once; the ten largest clones hold less than 9%. Time point: sample taken at primary tumor resection. Tumor, nontumor lung or frozen PBMC supplied whole RNA, sequenced without sorting. The source was PBMCs, collected at surgery. The receptor set was obtained from a male donor with early-stage non-small cell lung cancer.

This clonotype was counted a few times. This chain connects TRBV7-3 to TRBJ2-2; the D gene is possibly TRBD1 (6 bases). V lost 2 bases to trimming and J lost 8 bases, with 12 bases between them. From germline, CDR1 is SGHTA and CDR2 FQGTGA. This CDR3 contains 14 residues. The CDR3 sequence is CASSLSRTVGELFF. The DNA of the CDR3 is TGTGCCAGCAGCTTATCCCGGACAGTGGGGGAGCTGTTTTTT.

V gene TRBV20-1 combines with J gene TRBJ1-4; D unclear. This CDR3 is built from 15 residues. The germline V gene encodes CDR1 DFQATT and CDR2 SNEGSKA (reference sequence). The germline V and J ends were trimmed by 0 bases and 3 bases, with 11 bases remaining between them. The CDR3 coding sequence is TGCAGTGCTAGAGATGACCTTAGGGCTAATGAAAAACTGTTTTTT. Residues: CSARDDLRANEKLFF.

This clonotype has a handful of counts. The chain couples TRBV5-1 to TRBJ2-2, with D possibly being TRBD2 (5 bases). The CDR3 runs 16 residues. The ends were cut back, 5 bases at V and 1 base at J, with 15 bases in the middle. CDR1 is SGHRS and CDR2 is YFSETQ in the germline V gene. CDR3 loop: CASSPWRGLNTGELFF. CDR3 nucleotides: TGCGCCAGCAGTCCCTGGCGCGGACTGAACACCGGGGAGCTGTTTTTT.

Many counts were recorded for this clonotype. The chain has TRBV20-1 and TRBJ1-4, with D tentatively TRBD1 (5 bases). Per germline, CDR1 DFQATT and CDR2 SNEGSKA (reference sequence). This CDR3 has 13 residues. The germline V and J ends were trimmed by 5 bases and 8 bases, with 15 bases remaining between them. The CDR3 spells CSAPGRGGEKLFF. CDR3 coding DNA: TGCAGTGCTCCGGGGAGGGGAGGCGAAAAACTGTTTTTT.